These T cell receptor beta chains were read from a single sample in a study of post-analysis software for immune sequencing data. Via MiXCR, TCRdb re-called the PCR reads, giving one row per CDR3 protein. Among roughly 600,000 distinct CDR3 sequences, roughly 45% were seen once, and the ten largest hold around 1.7%. Sample: blood. The receptors come from a girl aged 10 to 17 with multiple sclerosis. The CDR3 runs from the conserved cysteine through the conserved F or W. Fields, in order: V gene, J gene, clone size, D gene, CDR3 protein, CDR3 DNA. The D gene is left open where the match is weak. A clone size is listed for some rows: how often the clone was seen (once, few, many), or a class if it is expanded.

>TRBV6-1|TRBJ2-1|few|.
CASSEEDSPYNEQFF
TGTGCCAGCAGTGAAGAGGACAGTCCCTACAATGAGCAGTTCTTC
>TRBV10-3|TRBJ2-5|.|.
CAISEPSEEIETQYF
TGTGCCATCAGTGAGCCTAGCGAGGAGATTGAGACCCAGTACTTC
>TRBV12-5|TRBJ2-1|few|.
CASGLVQTRQFYNEQFF
TGTGCTAGTGGTTTGGTACAAACGAGACAGTTCTACAATGAGCAGTTCTTC
>TRBV11-2|TRBJ2-3|.|TRBD2
CASSLMSPLAGGAQYF
TGTGCCAGCAGCTTAATGTCCCCCCTAGCGGGGGGGGCGCAGTATTTT
>TRBV7-2|TRBJ1-1|.|TRBD1
CASNLGQGVEAFF
TGTGCCAGCAACTTGGGACAGGGGGTTGAAGCTTTCTTT
>TRBV6-4|TRBJ2-1|many|.
CASSDSDNNEQFF
TGTGCCAGCAGTGACTCGGACAACAATGAGCAGTTCTTC
>TRBV5-5|TRBJ1-5|.|TRBD1
CASSLTVGQTNQPQHF
TGTGCCAGCAGCCTTACCGTGGGACAGACGAATCAGCCCCAGCATTTT
>TRBV7-9|TRBJ2-3|.|TRBD1
CASSPGQGSLDTQYF
TGTGCCAGCAGCCCGGGACAGGGGTCTCTGGATACGCAGTATTTT
>TRBV7-2|TRBJ1-5|few|.
CASSLDRQPQHF
TGTGCCAGCAGCTTAGATCGTCAGCCCCAGCATTTT
>TRBV6-5|TRBJ2-3|.|.
CASSSLTGATDTQYF
TGTGCCAGCAGTTCCCTTACGGGGGCAACAGATACGCAGTATTTT
>TRBV12-3/TRBV12-4|TRBJ2-1|.|TRBD2
CASSTTYPGTSGSSYNEQFF
TGTGCCAGCAGTACTACTTATCCCGGGACTAGCGGAAGCTCCTACAATGAGCAGTTCTTC
>TRBV24-1|TRBJ1-1|.|.
CATSDSSGGQAFF
TGTGCCACCAGTGATTCGTCCGGGGGGCAGGCTTTCTTT
>TRBV7-8|TRBJ1-2|.|.
CASSVSGPWGYTF
TGTGCCAGCAGCGTATCAGGGCCCTGGGGCTACACCTTC
>TRBV3-1|TRBJ2-7|.|.
CASSQNGRGYEQYF
TGTGCCAGCAGCCAAAACGGCCGGGGCTACGAGCAGTACTTC
>TRBV5-5|TRBJ2-3|.|TRBD1
CASSSVPGQGALADTQYF
TGTGCCAGCAGCTCCGTCCCGGGACAGGGGGCATTGGCAGATACGCAGTATTTT
>TRBV7-9|TRBJ2-7|.|.
CASSMKAGDVSSYEQYF
TGTGCCAGCAGCATGAAAGCCGGGGACGTGAGCTCCTACGAGCAGTACTTC
>TRBV12-3/TRBV12-4|TRBJ1-5|.|TRBD1
CASSPTGAVQPQHF
TGTGCCAGCAGCCCCACAGGGGCGGTTCAGCCCCAGCATTTT
>TRBV10-2|TRBJ2-5|.|.
CASSESAGRTETQYF
TGCGCCAGCAGTGAGTCGGCAGGGCGCACGGAGACCCAGTACTTC
>TRBV29-1|TRBJ2-1|few|TRBD1
CSAKQGPTNEQFF
TGCAGCGCCAAACAGGGGCCGACCAATGAGCAGTTCTTC
>TRBV7-2|TRBJ2-3|.|.
CASSFRDAPSHTQYF
TGTGCCAGCAGCTTCAGGGACGCCCCCAGCCATACGCAGTATTTT
>TRBV10-3|TRBJ1-2|.|TRBD1
CVISESQGARAYGYTF
TGTGTCATCAGTGAGTCTCAGGGGGCGCGGGCCTATGGCTACACCTTC
>TRBV24-1|TRBJ2-1|few|TRBD2
CATSDPGLAGNEQFF
TGTGCCACCAGTGATCCGGGACTAGCGGGAAATGAGCAGTTCTTC
>TRBV7-6|TRBJ2-1|.|.
CASSPEGLRNEQFF
TGTGCCAGCAGCCCGGAGGGGCTACGCAATGAGCAGTTCTTC
>TRBV18|TRBJ2-7|few|TRBD1
CASSPNDGTGAIEQYF
TGTGCCAGCTCACCGAACGACGGGACAGGCGCTATCGAGCAGTACTTC
>TRBV12-3/TRBV12-4|TRBJ2-7|few|.
CASSPSLVYEQYF
TGTGCCAGCTCCCCCTCACTTGTCTACGAGCAGTACTTC
>TRBV10-3|TRBJ1-1|.|.
CAIASGEKRNTEAFF
TGTGCCATCGCCTCCGGGGAGAAGAGGAACACTGAAGCTTTCTTT
>TRBV7-9|TRBJ2-5|.|.
CACSLRVGTQYF
TGTGCCTGCAGCTTGCGGGTAGGGACCCAGTACTTC
>TRBV9|TRBJ2-7|few|.
CASSPPGGASYEQYF
TGTGCCAGCAGCCCCCCTGGCGGGGCCTCCTACGAGCAGTACTTC
>TRBV5-1|TRBJ2-3|few|.
CASSLARGAPTDTQYF
TGCGCCAGCAGCTTGGCCCGGGGGGCCCCCACAGATACGCAGTATTTT
>TRBV15|TRBJ2-7|few|.
CATSRVRDTSYEQYF
TGTGCCACCAGCAGAGTACGGGACACCTCCTACGAGCAGTACTTC
>TRBV7-3|TRBJ2-3|few|.
CASSLWGPGTSTDTQYF
TGTGCCAGCAGCTTATGGGGCCCGGGCACTAGCACAGATACGCAGTATTTT
>TRBV7-2|TRBJ2-7|once|TRBD1
CASRAGTGSSYEQYF
TGTGCCAGCAGGGCCGGGACAGGTAGCTCCTACGAGCAGTACTTC
>TRBV20-1|TRBJ2-5|.|.
CSVNGGIRETQYF
TGCAGTGTTAACGGCGGGATACGAGAGACCCAGTACTTC
>TRBV12-3/TRBV12-4|TRBJ2-1|.|.
CASRRAYNEQFF
TGTGCCAGCCGCAGGGCCTACAATGAGCAGTTCTTC
>TRBV9|TRBJ2-1|.|TRBD1
CASSPGTGYREQFF
TGTGCCAGCAGCCCCGGGACAGGGTACCGAGAGCAGTTCTTC
>TRBV4-1|TRBJ1-6|.|.
CASSQEGPSPLHF
TGCGCCAGCAGCCAAGAGGGCCCTTCACCCCTCCACTTT